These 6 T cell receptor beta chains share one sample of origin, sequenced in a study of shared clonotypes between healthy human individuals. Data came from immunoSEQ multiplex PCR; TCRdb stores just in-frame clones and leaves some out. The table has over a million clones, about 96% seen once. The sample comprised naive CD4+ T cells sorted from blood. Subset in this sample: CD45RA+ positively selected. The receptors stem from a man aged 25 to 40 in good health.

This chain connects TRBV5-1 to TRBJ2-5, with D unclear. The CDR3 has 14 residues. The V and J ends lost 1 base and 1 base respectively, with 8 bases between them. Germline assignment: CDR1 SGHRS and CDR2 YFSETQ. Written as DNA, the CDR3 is TGCGCCAGCAGCTTGAGCAGAATCCAAGAGACCCAGTACTTC. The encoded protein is CASSLSRIQETQYF.

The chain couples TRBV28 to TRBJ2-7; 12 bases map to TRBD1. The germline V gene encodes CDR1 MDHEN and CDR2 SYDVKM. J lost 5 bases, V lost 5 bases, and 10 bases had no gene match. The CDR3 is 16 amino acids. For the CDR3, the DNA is TGTGCCAGCAGTCTGCGAGGGACAGGGGGCTTCCACGAGCAGTACTTC. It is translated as CASSLRGTGGFHEQYF.

The CDR3 is CASSADRYEPYEQYF. DNA for the CDR3: TGTGCCAGCAGTGCAGACAGGTACGAACCCTACGAGCAGTACTTC. The genes are TRBV25-1 and TRBJ2-7; perhaps TRBD1 as D (6 bases). Per the germline V gene, CDR1 is MGHDK and CDR2 is SYGVNS. The CDR3 consists of 15 residues. Trimming took 4 bases from V and 2 from J, leaving 15 bases between them.

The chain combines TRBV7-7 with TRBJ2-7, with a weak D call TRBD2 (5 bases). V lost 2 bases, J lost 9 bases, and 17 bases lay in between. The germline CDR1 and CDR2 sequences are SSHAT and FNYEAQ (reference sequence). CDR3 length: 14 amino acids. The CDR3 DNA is TGTGCCAGCAGCTTAATCGGCGAGGGTTCCGCGCAGTACTTC. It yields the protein CASSLIGEGSAQYF.

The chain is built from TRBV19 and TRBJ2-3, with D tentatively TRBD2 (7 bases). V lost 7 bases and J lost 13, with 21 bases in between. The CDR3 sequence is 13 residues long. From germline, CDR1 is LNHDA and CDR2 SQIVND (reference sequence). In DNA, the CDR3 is TGTGCCAGTAACAACCTACCGGCGGGGGCGGAGTATTTT. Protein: CASNNLPAGAEYF.

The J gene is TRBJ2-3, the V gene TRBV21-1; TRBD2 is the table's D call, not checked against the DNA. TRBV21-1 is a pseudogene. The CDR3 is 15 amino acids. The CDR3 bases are TGTGCCAGCAGCAAAGGAGCGGGCCCCACAGATACGCAGTATTTT. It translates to CASSKGAGPTDTQYF.